This is a list of T cell receptor beta chains from one sample in a study of T cell changes during pregnancy in multiple sclerosis. Using immunoSEQ multiplex PCR, the repertoire was profiled, and TCRdb retains in-frame clones only, with some absent. Of 55,000 to 80,000 clones listed, about 90% are singletons. This sample comprised peripheral blood, obtained after pregnancy. The receptors were gathered from a female donor in good health, enrolled as a control in a pregnancy study. CDR3s include the opening cysteine and the closing phenylalanine or tryptophan. Each record gives: clone size, V gene, J gene, D gene, CDR3 DNA, CDR3 protein. D genes are given only for firm matches. The size of a clone is reported for some rows only, either as once, few or many, or as a class for expanded clones.

.	TRBV7-2	TRBJ2-3	.	TGTGCCAGCAGCCCCGACAGGACAGATACGCAGTATTTT	CASSPDRTDTQYF
.	TRBV27	TRBJ1-2	TRBD1	TGTGCCAGCAGTTTAGCTGGACAGGGGAACTATGGCTACACCTTC	CASSLAGQGNYGYTF
.	TRBV6-4	TRBJ2-3	.	TGTGCCAGCAGTGACTCGGCCACAGATACGCAGTATTTT	CASSDSATDTQYF
.	TRBV9	TRBJ1-3	.	TGTGCCAGCAGCGTAGAGCCGAGCTCTGGAAACACCATATATTTT	CASSVEPSSGNTIYF
.	TRBV4-3	TRBJ2-1	.	TGCGCCAGCAGCCCGTCAGGGGTTAGCTCCTACAATGAGCAGTTCTTC	CASSPSGVSSYNEQFF
.	TRBV30	TRBJ2-2	.	TGTGCCTGGAGCACTGGGAACACCGGGGAGCTGTTTTTT	CAWSTGNTGELFF
.	TRBV10-3	TRBJ2-5	TRBD2	TGTGCCATCGCGACTAGCGCCCAAGAGACCCAGTACTTC	CAIATSAQETQYF
.	TRBV6-5	TRBJ2-2	.	TGTGCCAGCAGTTACTCGAGTTACTTCACCGGGGAGCTGTTTTTT	CASSYSSYFTGELFF
.	TRBV29-1	TRBJ1-2	TRBD1	TGCAGCGTTGATTCTTGGACAGGGGGCGTTGACTATGGCTACACCTTC	CSVDSWTGGVDYGYTF
.	TRBV5-1	TRBJ1-2	.	TGCGCCAGCAGCTTGGAAGGGGATGCAGGCTATGGCTACACCTTC	CASSLEGDAGYGYTF
.	TRBV11-3	TRBJ2-7	.	TGTGCCAGCAGCTACAGACCTACCTACGAGCAGTACTTC	CASSYRPTYEQYF
.	TRBV30	TRBJ2-1	TRBD1	TGTGCCTGGAGTGTACGAGACAGGGGTAATGAGCAGTTCTTC	CAWSVRDRGNEQFF
.	TRBV5-4	TRBJ2-5	TRBD2	TGTGCCAGCAGCTTGGCCGGGACTAGTAAGTCCCAAGAGACCCAGTACTTC	CASSLAGTSKSQETQYF
.	TRBV5-1	TRBJ2-5	.	TGCGCCAGCAGCCCCACAGGGTTCGGGGAGACCCAGTACTTC	CASSPTGFGETQYF
once	TRBV6-5	TRBJ2-2	.	TGTGCCAGCAGTTACGGCCAGGGAAAGACCGGGGAGCTGTTTTTT	CASSYGQGKTGELFF
.	TRBV11-2	TRBJ1-5	.	TGTGCCAGCAGCGGGGGGGATAGCAATCAGCCCCAGCATTTT	CASSGGDSNQPQHF
.	TRBV10-3	TRBJ1-5	TRBD1	TGTGCCATCAGTGAGTCAGGAACAGGGGATCAGCCCCAGCATTTT	CAISESGTGDQPQHF
.	TRBV4-1	TRBJ2-7	.	TGCGCCAGCAGCCATTCCGGTGAGCAGTACTTC	CASSHSGEQYF
few	TRBV30	TRBJ1-2	TRBD1	TGTGCCCGCGGACAGGGTGGGCACTATGGCTACACCTTC	CARGQGGHYGYTF
.	TRBV6-5	TRBJ2-7	TRBD2	TGTGCCAGCAGTTACCGGCTAGCGGAAAACTACGAGCAGTACTTC	CASSYRLAENYEQYF
.	TRBV25-1	TRBJ1-6	TRBD1	TGTGCCAGCAGTCGGGACAGGGAATCTTCACCCCTCCACTTT	CASSRDRESSPLHF
.	TRBV27	TRBJ2-7	.	TGTGCCAGCAGTCCAGGGGCTGGGGGCTACGAGCAGTACTTC	CASSPGAGGYEQYF
.	TRBV7-9	TRBJ2-5	.	TGTGCCAGCAGCTTACTGGGGCAGACCCAAGAGACCCAGTACTTC	CASSLLGQTQETQYF
few	TRBV9	TRBJ1-1	TRBD1	TGTGCCAGCAGCACTCGACAGGGGATGAACACTGAAGCTTTCTTT	CASSTRQGMNTEAFF
.	TRBV2	TRBJ2-7	TRBD2	TGTGCCAGCAGTGGCGGGGGGGACAGACTCTACGAGCAGTACTTC	CASSGGGDRLYEQYF
once	TRBV6-4	TRBJ2-1	.	TGTGCCAGCAGTGACTCTACGAGGGAGGCGGGGAATGAGCAGTTCTTC	CASSDSTREAGNEQFF
.	TRBV27	TRBJ2-7	.	TGTGCCAGCAGTTTATCTCCCCCGGGGGAGCAGTACTTC	CASSLSPPGEQYF
once	TRBV18	TRBJ2-2	TRBD1	TGTGCCAGCTCACCGCGACAGGGGGATAACACCGGGGAGCTGTTTTTT	CASSPRQGDNTGELFF
.	TRBV18	TRBJ2-3	.	TGTGCCAGCTCACCAGGGGGCGCTTCAGCAGATACGCAGTATTTT	CASSPGGASADTQYF
.	TRBV5-6	TRBJ2-7	.	TGTGCCAGCAGCCCAGGGGCAGGGGATTTGTCCTACGAGCAGTACTTC	CASSPGAGDLSYEQYF
few	TRBV6-6	TRBJ1-6	.	TGTGCCAGCGTACAGAATACTGCTAATTCACCCCTCCACTTT	CASVQNTANSPLHF
.	TRBV6-1	TRBJ1-5	.	TGTGCCAGCAGCGCCCTTTGGGGCGGCAATCAGCCCCAGCATTTT	CASSALWGGNQPQHF
.	TRBV15	TRBJ1-1	.	TGTGCCACCAGCAGAGCCGGGAGGGAAGGTGAAGCTTTCTTT	CATSRAGREGEAFF
.	TRBV5-6	TRBJ2-3	.	TGTGCCAGCAGCCAAACAGGCACAGATACGCAGTATTTT	CASSQTGTDTQYF
few	TRBV9	TRBJ2-1	.	TGTGCCAGCAGCGTCGGGGGAGGTTCGAATGAGCAGTTCTTC	CASSVGGGSNEQFF
.	TRBV19	TRBJ1-4	TRBD1	TGTGCCAGTAGTTTCCGGACAGGGTTTAATGAAAAACTGTTTTTT	CASSFRTGFNEKLFF
.	TRBV29-1	TRBJ2-3	TRBD2	TGCAGCGTCACGGGACTACACACAGATACGCAGTATTTT	CSVTGLHTDTQYF
.	TRBV27	TRBJ2-1	.	TGTGCCAGCAGTTTAATACTGCGCGATGAGCAGTTCTTC	CASSLILRDEQFF
.	TRBV6-1	TRBJ1-5	.	TGTGCCAGCAGTGATACTCTGGCAGGGGCTAATCAGCCCCAGCATTTT	CASSDTLAGANQPQHF
.	TRBV4-2	TRBJ1-3	.	TGTGCCAGCAGCCAAGAAGTTTCTACAGGCCAGGCCTGGGGCACCATATATTTT	CASSQEVSTGQAWGTIYF